This T cell receptor (beta chain) is drawn from a study of shared clonotypes between healthy human individuals. Study conclusions and caveats: Across subsets, estimated richness was generally greater for naive than for memory populations.

Researchers ran the assay at a deep level. Authors' data handling: ImmunoSEQ supplied junction-only sequences lacking quality scores, so filtering was different. The assay was immunoSEQ multiplex PCR, and TCRdb's table has in-frame clones only and misses some. V, J and clone size were drawn from that table, and D and trimming were deduced from the DNA. The sample shows some 2.4 million clones, roughly 93% of them seen only once. V lost 3 bases and J lost 0, with 12 bases in between. The CDR3 loop spans 16 amino acids. The germline CDR1 and CDR2 sequences are SGHNT and YYREEE (reference sequence). Remarks on this clone: Its specificity is unknown.

Researchers partitioned CD4+ cells into CD45RA+ naive and CD45RA-negative memory subsets. This clonotype originated in a man in his late teens or twenties in good health. Some clones in this sample may be carry-over from other donors' samples. The V call is TRBV5-4, the J call TRBJ2-2, with no clear D. Sequenced sample: naive CD4+ T cells from PBMCs. Subset: CD45RA+ positively selected. This CDR3 is CASSSGARPNTGELFF. The CDR3 bases are TGTGCCAGCAGCTCAGGCGCGCGGCCGAACACCGGGGAGCTGTTTTTT. Looking up the rest from reference TRBV5-4 and TRBJ2-2 gives the full variable domain: ETGVTQSPTHLIKTRGQQVTLRCSSQSGHNTVSWYQQALGQGPQFIFQYYREEENGRGNFPPRFSGLQFPNYSSELNVNALELDDSALYLCASSSGARPNTGELFFGEGSRLTVL.